These 16 T cell receptor beta chains were all obtained from the same sample, sequenced in a study of T cell changes during pregnancy in multiple sclerosis. Sequencing was performed with immunoSEQ multiplex PCR; in TCRdb, only in-frame clones are kept and a portion is missing. The sample yields about 36,000 clones, roughly 93% seen once. This sample comprised CD4+ T cells from peripheral blood mononuclear cells, obtained in the first trimester of pregnancy. The receptors were gathered from a female donor with multiple sclerosis, enrolled in a pregnancy study.

V usage is TRBV14 and J usage is TRBJ1-1, with D unclear. This CDR3 comprises 14 residues. CDR1 and CDR2 from the germline V gene are SGHDN and FVKESK. Trimming shortened V by 2 bases and J by 1 base, and 8 bases separated the two germline ends. The CDR3 loop is CASSQLPGNTEAFF. The CDR3 DNA is TGTGCCAGCAGCCAACTACCAGGGAACACTGAAGCTTTCTTT.

The chain recombines TRBV5-1 with TRBJ2-7; TRBD2 matches at 11 bases. Germline CDR1 SGHRS, CDR2 YFSETQ. This CDR3 region has 15 residues. Losses at the gene ends were 0 bases for V and 3 bases for J; bases not matched to a gene: 2. The CDR3 sequence: CASSLASGGHYEQYF. DNA for the CDR3: TGCGCCAGCAGCTTGGCTAGCGGGGGGCACTACGAGCAGTACTTC.

The chain is built from TRBV7-7 and TRBJ1-4; a possible D gene is TRBD1 (6 bases). Deletions cut 8 bases from V and 0 bases from J, with 16 bases between. CDR3 length: 16 residues. Germline-derived CDR1 and CDR2 are SSHAT and FNYEAQ (reference sequence). Written as DNA, the CDR3 is TGTGCCAGCCAGGGACACACCCACGCAACTAATGAAAAACTGTTTTTT. This translates into CASQGHTHATNEKLFF.

The genes are TRBV5-1 and TRBJ1-3; no clear D gene. The CDR3 spans 14 residues. V was shortened by 3 bases and J by 4 bases, with 11 bases between the two germline ends. The germline gives CDR1 SGHRS, CDR2 YFSETQ. For the CDR3, the DNA is TGCGCCAGCAGCTCGGATCCGGGGGGAAACACCATATATTTT. As protein: CASSSDPGGNTIYF.

This chain uses TRBV11-2 with TRBJ1-4; D may be TRBD1 (5 bases). Germline CDR1 SGHAT, CDR2 FQNNGV. V lost 5 bases and J lost 8, with 15 bases in between. This CDR3 has 14 amino acids. In DNA form, the CDR3 reads TGTGCCAGCAGCCGGTCGGGGGGAGGGGAAAAACTGTTTTTT. It translates to CASSRSGGGEKLFF.

This clone is a singleton in its sample. The V and J genes are TRBV7-8 and TRBJ1-2, with 10 bases identical to TRBD1. CDR3 length: 15 amino acids. Losses at the gene ends were 5 bases for V and 5 bases for J; bases not matched to a gene: 8. Germline V lookup: CDR1 SGHVS, CDR2 FQNEAQ. The CDR3 DNA reads TGTGCCAGCAGCATGCGGACAGGGGGACCGTATGGCTACACCTTC. Its translation: CASSMRTGGPYGYTF.

The chain is built from TRBV7-8 and TRBJ2-7, with TRBD2 matching over 7 bases. The CDR3 is made up of 11 amino acids. The V gene end was trimmed by 2 bases and the J gene end by 10 bases; junction bases not matched to a gene: 2. CDR1 and CDR2 from the germline V gene are SGHVS and FQNEAQ. CDR3 in amino acids: CASSLLAEQYF. CDR3 bases: TGTGCCAGCAGCTTACTAGCGGAACAGTACTTC.

This chain links TRBV28 with TRBJ2-3, with 7 nucleotides matching TRBD2. The CDR3 is 16 residues long. V gave up 5 bases and J gave up 2 bases; unmatched junction bases: 10. The germline CDR1 and CDR2 sequences are MDHEN and SYDVKM. The CDR3 sequence: CASSPAGSGNTDTQYF. In DNA form, the CDR3 reads TGTGCCAGCAGTCCCGCCGGGAGCGGGAACACAGATACGCAGTATTTT.

The chain is built from TRBV10-3 and TRBJ2-3, with a weak D call TRBD2 (7 bases). Per germline, CDR1 ENHRY and CDR2 SYGVKD. This CDR3 spans 11 amino acids. The ends were cut back, 10 bases at V and 11 bases at J, with 16 bases in the middle. Here the CDR3 DNA reads TGTGCCACTCAAACAGGGAGGGTGCAGTATTTT. Amino acids: CATQTGRVQYF.

The V gene is TRBV2, the J gene TRBJ1-2; no definite D call. The V and J ends lost 7 bases and 0 bases respectively, with 18 bases between them. The CDR3 is 16 residues long. Germline values: CDR1 SNHLY, CDR2 FYNNEI. CDR3 coding DNA: TGTGCCAGCACCCAATGGTCCAATAGAGCTAACTATGGCTACACCTTC. It encodes CASTQWSNRANYGYTF.

The CDR3 sequence is CGVGGNEQFF. CDR3 DNA: TGTGGAGTGGGAGGGAATGAGCAGTTCTTC. The chain joins TRBV11-2 to TRBJ2-1; 7 bases are shared with TRBD2. This CDR3 has 10 residues. The V gene's germline CDR1 is SGHAT and CDR2 FQNNGV. Complete variable domain (other parts from reference TRBV11-2 and TRBJ2-1): EAGVAQSPRYKIIEKRQSVAFWCNPISGHATLYWYQQILGQGPKLLIQFQNNGVVDDSQLPKDRFSAERLKGVDSTLKIQPAKLEDSAVYLCGVGGNEQFFGPGTRLTVL.

The V call is TRBV7-2, the J call TRBJ2-1; 8 bases match TRBD1. The CDR3 is 15 amino acids. J lost 10 bases, V lost 5 bases, and 13 bases had no gene match. The germline CDR1 and CDR2 sequences are SGHTA and FQGNSA. The CDR3 spells CASSRGQGSLIEQFF. CDR3 DNA: TGTGCCAGCAGCCGAGGACAGGGATCCCTAATCGAGCAGTTCTTC.

The chain carries TRBV14 and TRBJ1-5; D ambiguous. In germline, CDR1 is SGHDN, CDR2 FVKESK. CDR3 length: 13 residues. Trimming removed 4 bases from V and 7 bases from J, with 11 bases in between. The CDR3 DNA reads TGTGCCAGCAGCCTCGGGGTCCTCCAGCCCCAGCATTTT. It specifies CASSLGVLQPQHF. Drawing the rest from reference TRBV14 and TRBJ1-5, the complete variable domain is EAGVTQFPSHSVIEKGQTVTLRCDPISGHDNLYWYRRVMGKEIKFLLHFVKESKQDESGMPNNRFLAERTGGTYSTLKVQPAELEDSGVYFCASSLGVLQPQHFGDGTRLSIL.

This rearrangement joins TRBV18 to TRBJ2-7, with TRBD1 matching 9 bases. The V gene's germline CDR1 is KGHSH and CDR2 LQKENI. J was trimmed by 3 bases and V by 6 bases; bases with no gene match: 6. The CDR3 covers 14 residues. The CDR3 region has the DNA TGTGCCAGCTCTTCAGGGACAGGGAACTACGAGCAGTACTTC. It encodes CASSSGTGNYEQYF.

Note on this clone: Other DNA sequences in the sample encode the same CDR3. The CDR3 DNA follows: TGCGCCAGCAGCCCCCTCGGGACAGGGGGATTCTACGAGCAGTACTTC. It specifies CASSPLGTGGFYEQYF. The rearrangement links TRBV10-1 to TRBJ2-7; 11 positions agree with TRBD1. The V and J ends lost 6 bases and 3 bases, in that order; junction bases with no gene match: 10. The CDR3 is made up of 16 amino acids. Germline V gives CDR1 WNHNN, CDR2 SYGVQD (reference sequence).

The V and J genes are TRBV5-4 and TRBJ2-1; D possibly corresponds to TRBD1 (6 bases). Germline assignment: CDR1 SGHNT and CDR2 YYREEE (reference sequence). This CDR3 is built from 16 residues. The V end lost 5 bases, the J end lost 0 bases, and 15 bases lay between the germline ends. The CDR3: CASSPGHASSYNEQFF. CDR3 DNA sequence: TGTGCCAGCAGTCCGGGACACGCGAGCTCCTACAATGAGCAGTTCTTC.